Below are 32 T cell receptor beta chains sequenced from a single sample in a study of CD8 T cells in ankylosing spondylitis. TCRdb itself ran the 5' RACE reads through MiXCR, one entry per CDR3 protein. The sample consists of fewer than 250,000 distinct CDR3 sequences, under 35% of them appearing once. The sample comprised blood, either unsorted or a sorted T cell fraction (not recorded which). These receptors all stem from a male donor with ankylosing spondylitis or in good health (not recorded which).

This clonotype came up a few times. The CDR3 is CASSKAGRQGQETQYF. CDR3 nucleotide sequence: TGTGCCAGCAGTAAAGCCGGGAGGCAGGGACAAGAGACCCAGTACTTC. The V call is TRBV12-3 or TRBV12-4, the J call TRBJ2-5, with TRBD2 matching over 7 bases. This CDR3 is built from 16 residues. J gave up 2 bases and V 5 bases, and 11 bases lay outside the gene matches.

This clonotype showed up just once. V usage is TRBV27 and J usage is TRBJ1-1; TRBD1 might be the D (5 bases). The V gene lost 1 base and the J gene lost 4 bases, with 10 bases spanning the gap. Germline V gene data show CDR1 as MNHEY and CDR2 as SMNVEV (reference sequence). This CDR3 comprises 14 residues. The CDR3 region is CASSLWGAGTEAFF. CDR3 coding DNA: TGTGCCAGCAGTTTATGGGGCGCGGGCACTGAAGCTTTCTTT.

This sequence joins TRBV5-5 and TRBJ2-2; D is possibly TRBD1 (5 bases). CDR1 is SGHKS and CDR2 is YYEKEE in the germline V gene (reference sequence). The CDR3 extends over 15 amino acids. Trimming took 2 bases from V and 5 from J, leaving 13 bases between them. The CDR3 nucleotides are TGTGCCAGCAGCTTTCGGGCAGGACAAACCGGGGAGCTGTTTTTT. It yields the protein CASSFRAGQTGELFF.

There are a few counts of this clonotype. The chain couples TRBV29-1 to TRBJ2-2; maybe TRBD2 (5 bases). V was cut by 6 bases and J by 4 bases, with 12 bases left in between. CDR3 size: 13 residues. CDR1 and CDR2 from the germline V gene are SQVTM and ANQGSEA. CDR3 loop: CSVETGITGELFF. CDR3 sequence (DNA): TGCAGCGTGGAAACCGGGATCACCGGGGAGCTGTTTTTT.

This rearrangement joins TRBV3-1 to TRBJ2-1, with D uncertain. V lost 0 bases and J 1 base, leaving 7 bases between the germline ends. Germline CDR1 is LGHDT and CDR2 is YNNKEL (reference sequence). The CDR3 length is 15 residues. DNA for the CDR3: TGTGCCAGCAGCCAAGAAACAGCTTCCTACAATGAGCAGTTCTTC. Its protein is CASSQETASYNEQFF.

J is TRBJ1-2 and V is TRBV12-3 or TRBV12-4; 9 bases agree with TRBD1. The J segment lost 8 bases and the V segment lost 5 bases, leaving 6 bases of the junction unmatched. The CDR3 consists of 13 residues. The CDR3 DNA sequence: TGTGCCAGCAGTCCTCGGGACAGGGACGGCTACACCTTC. Translated: CASSPRDRDGYTF.

This clonotype came up a few times. The chain links TRBV29-1 to TRBJ2-1; D could derive from TRBD1 or TRBD2 (5 bases each). V lost 6 bases to trimming and J lost 5 bases, with 17 bases between them. The germline gives CDR1 SQVTM, CDR2 ANQGSEA. The CDR3 is 14 residues long. The CDR3 region is CSVKNRGVDNEQFF. CDR3 nucleotides: TGCAGCGTGAAAAACCGAGGGGTGGACAATGAGCAGTTCTTC.

This clonotype was counted only a few times. This chain joins TRBV20-1 and TRBJ2-7; D is uncertain. V lost 3 bases and J lost 5, with 17 bases in between. The CDR3 totals 14 residues. Germline values: CDR1 DFQATT, CDR2 SNEGSKA (reference sequence). The CDR3 sequence is CSARDPGPSHEQYF. The DNA of the CDR3 is TGCAGTGCTAGGGATCCCGGGCCTTCTCACGAGCAGTACTTC.

This chain connects TRBV6-1 to TRBJ2-1; the D is unclear. This CDR3 region has 16 residues. CDR1 is MNHNS, CDR2 SASEGT, per germline. V was clipped by 6 bases and J by 0 bases, with 15 bases between them. The CDR3 DNA reads TGTGCCAGCAGCCCGCCCCGCAGCCTCTCCTACAATGAGCAGTTCTTC. It is translated as CASSPPRSLSYNEQFF.

V and J are TRBV20-1 and TRBJ1-6; D gene ambiguous. Germline V gene sequence: CDR1 DFQATT, CDR2 SNEGSKA (reference sequence). The CDR3 consists of 13 residues. Between the trimmed V and J ends, which lost 1 base and 5 bases, there was a span of 6 bases. CDR3 DNA: TGCAGTGCTAGAGTGGAAAATAATTCACCCCTCCACTTT. Its translation: CSARVENNSPLHF.

In this sample, this clonotype turned up a few times. CDR3 in DNA: TGTGCCAGCAGCTTGGAAGGGGGGCGTCACAATGAGCAGTTCTTC. It specifies CASSLEGGRHNEQFF. The chain carries TRBV5-5 and TRBJ2-1; either TRBD1 or TRBD2 may fit D (6 bases each). CDR1 and CDR2 from the germline V gene are SGHKS and YYEKEE (reference sequence). V was cut by 0 bases and J by 5 bases, with 12 bases left in between. This CDR3 has 15 amino acids.

This chain's CDR3 is CASTRDSLSGAFF. The CDR3 bases are TGTGCCAGCACCCGGGACAGCCTTTCGGGTGCTTTCTTT. V and J are TRBV12-3 or TRBV12-4 and TRBJ1-1, with 7 positions matching TRBD1. J was trimmed by 11 bases and V by 7 bases; bases with no gene match: 13. The CDR3 is 13 amino acids.

This clonotype was detected a few times. The V gene is TRBV5-1, the J gene TRBJ2-1; 8 bases agree with TRBD1. This CDR3 region has 14 residues. Trimming took 4 bases from V and 6 from J; bases not matched to a gene: 6. The germline V gene encodes CDR1 SGHRS and CDR2 YFSETQ. CDR3 nucleotides: TGCGCCAGCAGCACCGGACAGGGAGGCAATGAGCAGTTCTTC. Translating gives CASSTGQGGNEQFF.

A few counts support this clonotype. This chain links TRBV5-1 with TRBJ1-2; D not resolved. In germline, CDR1 is SGHRS, CDR2 YFSETQ. Deletions cut 0 bases from V and 3 bases from J, with 9 bases between. The CDR3 runs to 14 residues. The CDR3 protein is CASSLVGRDYGYTF. The CDR3 coding sequence is TGCGCCAGCAGCTTGGTCGGACGGGACTATGGCTACACCTTC.

The rearrangement joins TRBV29-1 to TRBJ2-7, with 9 bases identical to TRBD1. Trimming at V came to 2 bases and at J to 9 bases, leaving 20 bases not matched to a gene. Germline V gives CDR1 SQVTM, CDR2 ANQGSEA. The CDR3 covers 17 residues. The CDR3 protein is CSVELEGGGQGLAGQYF. The CDR3 DNA is TGCAGCGTTGAACTTGAGGGGGGGGGACAGGGCCTAGCAGGGCAGTACTTC.

The V and J genes are TRBV20-1 and TRBJ2-4; the D is unclear. CDR3 length: 13 amino acids. The V end was cut by 6 bases, the J end by 3 bases, with 12 bases between. From germline, CDR1 is DFQATT and CDR2 SNEGSKA (reference sequence). The CDR3 region is CSARMDVKNIQYF. CDR3 coding DNA: TGCAGTGCCAGAATGGACGTCAAAAACATTCAGTACTTC.

This clonotype has a handful of counts. The chain employs TRBV27 and TRBJ2-2; D tentatively fits TRBD1 or TRBD2 (5 bases each). Germline loops: CDR1 MNHEY, CDR2 SMNVEV (reference sequence). This CDR3 has 15 residues. Trimming took 6 bases from V and 6 from J, leaving 17 bases between them. The CDR3 protein is CASRGLWGLAGELFF. CDR3 nucleotide sequence: TGTGCCAGCAGAGGGCTCTGGGGGTTGGCCGGGGAGCTGTTTTTT.

The CDR3 sequence: CSARGPGMNTEAFF. CDR3 nucleotides: TGCAGTGCTAGAGGTCCAGGGATGAACACTGAAGCTTTCTTT. The chain employs TRBV20-1 and TRBJ1-1; weak D call: TRBD1 (5 bases). The germline V gene has CDR1 DFQATT and CDR2 SNEGSKA (reference sequence). V was clipped by 1 base and J by 0 bases, with 9 bases between them. The CDR3 covers 14 residues.

The V and J genes are TRBV6-1 and TRBJ2-2, with 9 bases that match TRBD2. The germline V gene has CDR1 MNHNS and CDR2 SASEGT. This CDR3 contains 16 residues. V dropped 7 bases and J dropped 7; count of bases not matched to a gene: 13. CDR3 sequence reads: CASTKGLAPLVGELFF. CDR3 in DNA: TGTGCCAGCACCAAGGGACTAGCCCCTTTGGTCGGGGAGCTGTTTTTT.

The J gene is TRBJ2-1, the V gene TRBV7-9; D uncertain. CDR1 is SEHNR and CDR2 is FQNEAQ in the germline V gene (reference sequence). The CDR3 is 13 amino acids. Trimming took 2 bases from V and 15 from J, leaving 17 bases between them. The CDR3 DNA is TGTGCCAGCAGCTTACCGCGAGCGAGCCCTGTGTTCTTC. It translates to CASSLPRASPVFF. The entire variable domain, with the rest obtained from reference TRBV7-9 and TRBJ2-1, is as follows: DTGVSQNPRHKITKRGQNVTFRCDPISEHNRLYWYRQTLGQGPEFLTYFQNEAQLEKSRLLSDRFSAERPKGSFSTLEIQRTEQGDSAMYLCASSLPRASPVFFGPGTRLTVL.

The genes are TRBV14 and TRBJ2-5, with D maybe TRBD2 (5 bases). Germline CDR1 SGHDN, CDR2 FVKESK. V was pared by 0 bases and J by 0 bases, with 11 bases between. The CDR3 has 16 amino acids. The CDR3 coding sequence is TGTGCCAGCAGCCAAGAGAGACTACGGTACCAAGAGACCCAGTACTTC. Encoded protein: CASSQERLRYQETQYF.

Here the CDR3 reads CATSGDTFGDTEAFF. CDR3 nucleotide sequence: TGTGCCACCAGTGGAGACACATTTGGGGACACTGAAGCTTTCTTT. This rearrangement joins TRBV24-1 to TRBJ1-1; D gene unclear. This CDR3 spans 15 amino acids. Trimming removed 5 bases from V and 3 bases from J, with 15 bases in between. The V gene's germline CDR1 is KGHDR and CDR2 SFDVKD.

The chain joins TRBV2 to TRBJ1-3; no clear D gene. The V end was cut by 5 bases, the J end by 4 bases, with 15 bases between. The germline gives CDR1 SNHLY, CDR2 FYNNEI. The CDR3 consists of 15 residues. The CDR3 bases are TGTGCCAGCAGTAGCCTGGATCTCCCCGGAAACACCATATATTTT. As protein: CASSSLDLPGNTIYF.

This clonotype showed up just a few times. The rearrangement joins TRBV20-1 to TRBJ2-3, with 9 bases aligning to TRBD1. With 5 bases clipped from V and 2 bases from J, the junction kept 20 bases outside the gene matches. The CDR3 totals 19 residues. Germline CDR1 DFQATT, CDR2 SNEGSKA (reference sequence). The CDR3 is CSALGIGTGSGGATDTQYF. The CDR3 DNA sequence: TGCAGTGCTCTCGGAATTGGGACAGGGAGTGGGGGGGCCACAGATACGCAGTATTTT.

The V call is TRBV25-1, the J call TRBJ2-3; weak D call: TRBD1 (5 bases). The ends were cut back, 1 base at V and 0 bases at J, with 8 bases in the middle. Germline V gene lookup returns CDR1 MGHDK and CDR2 SYGVNS. The CDR3 is 15 residues long. As DNA, the CDR3 is TGTGCCAGCAGTGAATTTACAGGCAGCACAGATACGCAGTATTTT. Its translation: CASSEFTGSTDTQYF.

V and J are TRBV28 and TRBJ2-1; D is unresolved. Trimming stripped 3 bases from V and 3 bases from J, with 9 bases between. Germline assignment: CDR1 MDHEN and CDR2 SYDVKM. There are 14 residues in the CDR3. For the CDR3, the DNA is TGTGCCAGCAGTTTGTTAGACTTCTACAATGAGCAGTTCTTC. Protein product: CASSLLDFYNEQFF. The whole variable domain, remainder taken from reference TRBV28 and TRBJ2-1, is DVKVTQSSRYLVKRTGEKVFLECVQDMDHENMFWYRQDPGLGLRLIYFSYDVKMKEKGDIPEGYSVSREKKERFSLILESASTNQTSMYLCASSLLDFYNEQFFGPGTRLTVL.

This clonotype turned up a few times. The chain carries TRBV20-1 and TRBJ1-5, with a possible D match to TRBD1 (6 bases). The CDR3 contains 14 residues. The V gene's germline CDR1 is DFQATT and CDR2 SNEGSKA (reference sequence). V was trimmed by 6 bases and J by 7 bases, leaving 19 bases between them. The chain's CDR3 is CSAPLRDISQPQHF. For the CDR3, the DNA is TGCAGTGCCCCACTTAGGGACATATCACAGCCCCAGCATTTT.

This clonotype showed up many times. The rearrangement uses TRBV20-1 and TRBJ2-1; 7 positions agree with TRBD2. Germline loops: CDR1 DFQATT, CDR2 SNEGSKA (reference sequence). The junction had 4 bases not matched to a gene; V was cut back by 2 bases and J by 0 bases. CDR3 length equals 15 residues. The CDR3 here is CSARLSGTSYNEQFF. The CDR3 DNA reads TGCAGTGCTAGACTAAGCGGGACCTCCTACAATGAGCAGTTCTTC.

V usage is TRBV12-3 or TRBV12-4 and J usage is TRBJ2-1; 7 bases fit TRBD1. V shed 5 bases, J shed 8 bases, and the junction held 6 bases outside the gene matches. There are 13 residues in the CDR3. The CDR3 DNA sequence: TGTGCCAGCAGTGTAAACAGGGGTGATGAGCAGTTCTTC. Translated, it gives CASSVNRGDEQFF.

The chain is built from TRBV3-1 and TRBJ1-1; a weak D match, TRBD1 (6 bases). The CDR3 extends over 15 amino acids. Trimming cost V 0 bases and J 0 bases, with 8 bases left between them. Germline V CDR1 and CDR2: LGHDT, YNNKEL (reference sequence). CDR3 nucleotides: TGTGCCAGCAGCCAAGAGGGGGCCCTGAACACTGAAGCTTTCTTT. Protein product: CASSQEGALNTEAFF.

This rearrangement joins TRBV7-8 to TRBJ2-7; D is perhaps TRBD1 or TRBD2 (5 bases each). CDR3 length: 14 residues. Germline V lookup: CDR1 SGHVS, CDR2 FQNEAQ. Trimming removed 5 bases from V and 0 bases from J, with 11 bases in between. DNA of the CDR3: TGTGCCAGCAGCCCGGGACGGTTCTCCTACGAGCAGTACTTC. It yields the protein CASSPGRFSYEQYF.

This clonotype was seen more than once but under ten times. V and J are TRBV7-8 and TRBJ2-3; 7 positions agree with TRBD2. CDR3 length: 19 amino acids. Germline lookup yields CDR1 SGHVS and CDR2 FQNEAQ. V trimming: 1 base; J trimming: 4 bases; junction bases outside the gene matches: 17. The CDR3: CASSLVRMTLRGRSDTQYF. DNA for the CDR3: TGTGCCAGCAGCTTAGTCAGAATGACATTGCGGGGGAGATCAGATACGCAGTATTTT. The variable domain in full, with the rest retrieved from reference TRBV7-8 and TRBJ2-3, is GAGVSQSPRYKVAKRGQDVALRCDPISGHVSLFWYQQALGQGPEFLTYFQNEAQLDKSGLPSDRFFAERPEGSVSTLKIQRTQQEDSAVYLCASSLVRMTLRGRSDTQYFGPGTRLTVL.